Below, one T cell receptor beta chain is given with its context. V lost 10 bases and J lost 4; bases outside the gene matches: 25. This CDR3 comprises 20 residues. Germline V gives CDR1 LNHDA, CDR2 SQIVND (reference sequence). Authors' methods: Scientists estimated how many nucleated cells there were by amplifying reference gene primers. Method: immunoSEQ multiplex PCR; TCRdb's copy keeps in-frame clones and lacks some. That table is the source of V, J and clone size, and D and trimming were worked out from the DNA. This sample has about 270,000 clones, with around 83% found just once. The sample belongs to a study of blood T cell repertoires in COVID-19.

This receptor was identified in a man at least 80 years old with acute or convalescent COVID-19. The rearrangement links TRBV19 to TRBJ2-5; TRBD1 agrees at 12 bases. Sequenced material: peripheral blood. The CDR3 loop is CATSPLLGQGALWGGETQYF. The CDR3, as DNA: TGTGCCACCTCTCCCCTTTTGGGACAGGGGGCGCTTTGGGGAGGAGAGACCCAGTACTTC.